This TCR beta chain comes out of a study of cytomegalovirus exposure and HLA in healthy donors. Study-wide results and caveats: Investigators reported approximately 150 TCR beta chains as tied to cytomegalovirus. Later analysis suggested most CMV-associated TCR beta chains were HLA-restricted. Clonal expansion was found to be greater in HLA-associated TCR beta chains than in equally common others in a later analysis.

The PCR used 60 Vbeta and 13 Jbeta primers. Assay used: immunoSEQ multiplex PCR; TCRdb lists only in-frame clones, some missing. Among around 230,000 clones listed, roughly 87% were seen once. As regards this clone: Antigen specificity is unknown.

Germline loops: CDR1 SEHNR, CDR2 FQNEAQ (reference sequence). V lost 3 bases to trimming and J lost 5 bases, with 13 bases between them. The CDR3 consists of 14 residues. What was sequenced was PBMCs. The sequence was obtained from a man between 35 and 55 years old in good health and CMV-seropositive. The chain carries TRBV7-9 and TRBJ2-5; D possibly corresponds to TRBD1 (6 bases). The CDR3 is CASSFPLRGETQYF. CDR3 in DNA: TGTGCCAGCAGCTTCCCGTTGAGGGGGGAGACCCAGTACTTC.